This TCR beta chain comes out of a study of beta chain features in type 1 diabetes. Isolation of CD4+ naive, central memory, regulatory and stem cell-like memory cells was achieved by sorting via CD45RO/CCR7/CD25/CD127/CD95/CD27. Investigators reverse transcribed all isolated RNA, so they sequenced expressed TCRB transcripts. Sequencing used immunoSEQ multiplex PCR; TCRdb keeps in-frame clones, though not all of them. The profile shows around 500,000 clones, more than 9.5% of them singletons. Trimming removed 6 bases from V and 8 bases from J; junction bases left unmatched: 9. Germline-derived CDR1 and CDR2 are MNHEY and SMNVEV (reference sequence). The CDR3 runs 14 residues.

The rearrangement links TRBV27 to TRBJ2-1; 8 nucleotides match TRBD2. The source is a woman younger than 30 in good health. Sequenced: naive CD4+ T cells from blood. CDR3 loop: CASREAGGNDEQFF. The CDR3 coding sequence is TGTGCCAGCAGGGAGGCGGGAGGCAATGATGAGCAGTTCTTC.